The rows below give T cell receptor beta chains drawn from one sample of a study of blood T cell repertoires in COVID-19. Generated by immunoSEQ multiplex PCR, the TCRdb table keeps only in-frame clones and is missing some. There are 130,000 or so clones in the sample; roughly 81% occur only once, and roughly 3.4% lies in the top ten. Material: PBMCs or T cells enriched from blood (not recorded which). The receptors were sampled from a woman aged 45-65 years with acute COVID-19. Each CDR3 is given with its conserved first and last residue. D genes are given only for firm matches.

TRBJ2-7 | TRBV27 | TRBD2 | CASSLIGPAGSSYEQYF
TRBJ2-3 | TRBV19 | - | CASSIWISGTDTQYF
TRBJ2-7 | TRBV3-1/TRBV3-2 | TRBD2 | CASSPLAGASEQYF
TRBJ1-5 | TRBV20-1 | - | CSASKDSLVRRSNQPQHF
TRBJ2-1 | TRBV29-1 | TRBD2 | CSAIAGFSYNEQFF
TRBJ1-2 | TRBV6-5 | TRBD1 | CASSYGDRVDYGYTF
TRBJ1-1 | TRBV6-5 | - | CASRTGQNTEAFF
TRBJ2-3 | TRBV27 | - | CATKTPRVADTQYF
TRBJ1-5 | TRBV19 | TRBD1 | CASSYTGGNQPQHF
TRBJ1-6 | TRBV18 | - | CASSQEGTVNNSPLHF